This T cell receptor (beta chain) emerged from a study of identical twins. The study, taken as a whole, reports: Cord blood beta clonotypes that were abundant carried fewer insertions, and memory repertoires showed no such trend. For out-of-frame beta sequences, excess twin sharing was weaker.

This clonotype was recorded many times. Its cognate antigen is unknown. TCRdb re-derived calls from the 5' RACE reads in MiXCR, one entry per CDR3 protein. The data show about 150,000 distinct CDR3 sequences, with under 4.5% seen just once and more than 6.5% held by the top ten. Trimming took 5 bases from V and 5 from J; bases not matched to a gene: 7. Germline V lookup: CDR1 SGHRS, CDR2 YFSETQ. The CDR3 loop spans 13 amino acids. The sequenced material came from memory T cells sorted from blood. The sequence came from a man younger than 35 in good health. The chain is built from TRBV5-1 and TRBJ2-7, with TRBD1 matching over 7 bases. DNA of the CDR3: TGCGCCAGCAGATGGACAGGAGGTCACGAGCAGTACTTC. It is translated as CASRWTGGHEQYF.